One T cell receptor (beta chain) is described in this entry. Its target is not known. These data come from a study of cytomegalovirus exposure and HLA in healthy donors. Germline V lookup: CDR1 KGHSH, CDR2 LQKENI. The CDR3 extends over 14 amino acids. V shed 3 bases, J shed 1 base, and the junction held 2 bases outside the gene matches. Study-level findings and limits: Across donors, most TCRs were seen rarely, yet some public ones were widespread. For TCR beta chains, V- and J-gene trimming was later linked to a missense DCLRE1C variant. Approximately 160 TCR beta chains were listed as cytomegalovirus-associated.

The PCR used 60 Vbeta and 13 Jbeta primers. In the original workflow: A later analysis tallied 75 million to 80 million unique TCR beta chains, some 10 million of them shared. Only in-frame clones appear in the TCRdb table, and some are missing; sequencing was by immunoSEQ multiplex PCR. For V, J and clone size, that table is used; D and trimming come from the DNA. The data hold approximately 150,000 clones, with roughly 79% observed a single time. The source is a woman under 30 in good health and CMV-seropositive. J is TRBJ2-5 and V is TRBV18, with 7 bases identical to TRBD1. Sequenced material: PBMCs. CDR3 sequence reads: CASSPRDSQETQYF. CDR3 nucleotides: TGTGCCAGCTCACCTAGGGACAGCCAAGAGACCCAGTACTTC.